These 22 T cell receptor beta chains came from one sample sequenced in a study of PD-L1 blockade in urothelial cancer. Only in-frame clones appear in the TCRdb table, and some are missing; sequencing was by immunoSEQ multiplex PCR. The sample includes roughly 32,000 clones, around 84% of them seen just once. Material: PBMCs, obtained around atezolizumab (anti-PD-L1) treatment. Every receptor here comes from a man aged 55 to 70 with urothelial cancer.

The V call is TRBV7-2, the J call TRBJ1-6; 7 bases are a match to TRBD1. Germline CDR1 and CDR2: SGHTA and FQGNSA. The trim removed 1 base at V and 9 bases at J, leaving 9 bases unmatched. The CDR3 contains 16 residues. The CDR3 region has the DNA TGTGCCAGCAGCTTAGGAGGGAGACAGGGAAGTTCACCCCTCCACTTT. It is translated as CASSLGGRQGSSPLHF.

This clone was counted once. As DNA, the CDR3 is TGCACCAGCAGCCGCGGGACAGTTTATAACTATGGCTACACCTTC. Residues: CTSSRGTVYNYGYTF. The V call is TRBV1, the J call TRBJ1-2; TRBD1, the table's D call, lacks a check against the DNA. TRBV1 represents a pseudogene. The CDR3 runs to 15 residues.

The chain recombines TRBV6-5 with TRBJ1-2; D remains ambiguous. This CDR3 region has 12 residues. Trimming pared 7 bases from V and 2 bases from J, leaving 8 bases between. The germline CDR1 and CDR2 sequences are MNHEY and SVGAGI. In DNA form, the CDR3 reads TGTGCCAGCAAGCAGGTGAACTATGGCTACACCTTC. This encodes CASKQVNYGYTF.

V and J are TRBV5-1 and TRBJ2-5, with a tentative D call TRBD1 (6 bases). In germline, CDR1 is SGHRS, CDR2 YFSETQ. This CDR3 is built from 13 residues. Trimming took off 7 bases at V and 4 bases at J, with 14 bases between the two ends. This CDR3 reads CASGERRGETQYF. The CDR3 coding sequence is TGCGCCAGCGGAGAACGCAGGGGAGAGACCCAGTACTTC.

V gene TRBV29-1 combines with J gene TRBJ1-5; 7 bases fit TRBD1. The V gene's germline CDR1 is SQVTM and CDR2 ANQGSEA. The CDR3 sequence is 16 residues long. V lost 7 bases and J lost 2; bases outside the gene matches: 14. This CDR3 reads CSARFGGTEGNQPQHF. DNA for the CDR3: TGCAGCGCCCGCTTCGGTGGGACAGAGGGCAATCAGCCCCAGCATTTT.

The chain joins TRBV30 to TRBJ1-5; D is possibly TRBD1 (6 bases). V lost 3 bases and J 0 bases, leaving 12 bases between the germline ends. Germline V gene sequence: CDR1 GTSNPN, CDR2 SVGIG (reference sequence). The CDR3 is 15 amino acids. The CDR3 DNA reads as TGTGCCTGGAGGAAGGGACAAAATAGCAATCAGCCCCAGCATTTT. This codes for CAWRKGQNSNQPQHF.

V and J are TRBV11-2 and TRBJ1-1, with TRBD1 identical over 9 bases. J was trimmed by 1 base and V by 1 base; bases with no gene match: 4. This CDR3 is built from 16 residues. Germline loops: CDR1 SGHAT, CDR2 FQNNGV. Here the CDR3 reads CASSLGDRGWNTEAFF. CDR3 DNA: TGTGCCAGCAGCTTAGGAGACAGGGGGTGGAACACTGAAGCTTTCTTT.

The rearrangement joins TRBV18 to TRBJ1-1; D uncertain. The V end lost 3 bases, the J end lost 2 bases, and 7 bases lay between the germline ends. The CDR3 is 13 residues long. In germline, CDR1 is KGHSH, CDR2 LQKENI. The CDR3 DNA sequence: TGTGCCAGCTCACCCCAATCAAACACTGAAGCTTTCTTT. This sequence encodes CASSPQSNTEAFF.

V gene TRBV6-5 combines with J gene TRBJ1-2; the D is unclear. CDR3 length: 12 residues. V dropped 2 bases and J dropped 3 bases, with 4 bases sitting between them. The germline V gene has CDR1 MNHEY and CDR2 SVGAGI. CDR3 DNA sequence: TGTGCCAGCAGTTACGGAGACTATGGCTACACCTTC. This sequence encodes CASSYGDYGYTF.

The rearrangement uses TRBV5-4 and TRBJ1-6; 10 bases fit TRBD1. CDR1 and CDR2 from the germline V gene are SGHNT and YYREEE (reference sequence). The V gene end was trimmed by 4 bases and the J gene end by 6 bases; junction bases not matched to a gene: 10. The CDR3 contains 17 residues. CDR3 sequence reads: CASSNPDRGIGNSPLHF. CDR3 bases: TGTGCCAGCAGCAACCCGGACAGGGGGATCGGTAATTCACCCCTCCACTTT. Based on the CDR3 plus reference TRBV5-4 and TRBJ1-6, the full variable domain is ETGVTQSPTHLIKTRGQQVTLRCSSQSGHNTVSWYQQALGQGPQFIFQYYREEENGRGNFPPRFSGLQFPNYSSELNVNALELDDSALYLCASSNPDRGIGNSPLHFGNGTRLTVT.

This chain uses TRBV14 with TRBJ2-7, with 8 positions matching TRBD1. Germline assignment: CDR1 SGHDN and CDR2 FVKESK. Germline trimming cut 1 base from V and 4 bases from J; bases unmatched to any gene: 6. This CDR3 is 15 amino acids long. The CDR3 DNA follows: TGTGCCAGCAGCCAAGTCCCAGGGGGCGGTTACGAGCAGTACTTC. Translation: CASSQVPGGGYEQYF.

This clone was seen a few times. The CDR3 bases are TGTGCCAGCAGCTCCAACAGGGGGGGTCAGCCCCAGCATTTT. Residues: CASSSNRGGQPQHF. The chain links TRBV9 to TRBJ1-5, with 8 nucleotides matching TRBD1. This CDR3 region has 14 residues. Per the germline V gene, CDR1 is SGDLS and CDR2 is YYNGEE. Trimming took 4 bases from V and 6 from J; bases not matched to a gene: 6.

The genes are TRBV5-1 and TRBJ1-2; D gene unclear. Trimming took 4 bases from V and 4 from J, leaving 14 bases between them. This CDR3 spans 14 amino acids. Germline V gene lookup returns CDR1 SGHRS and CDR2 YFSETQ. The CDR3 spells CASSVDGERYGYTF. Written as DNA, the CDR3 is TGCGCCAGCAGCGTGGACGGCGAGCGCTATGGCTACACCTTC.

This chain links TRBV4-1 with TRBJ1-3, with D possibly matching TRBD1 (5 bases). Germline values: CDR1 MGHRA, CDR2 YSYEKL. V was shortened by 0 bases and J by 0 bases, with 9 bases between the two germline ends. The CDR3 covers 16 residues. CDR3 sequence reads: CASSQEGQLSGNTIYF. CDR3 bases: TGCGCCAGCAGCCAAGAGGGGCAGCTCTCTGGAAACACCATATATTTT.

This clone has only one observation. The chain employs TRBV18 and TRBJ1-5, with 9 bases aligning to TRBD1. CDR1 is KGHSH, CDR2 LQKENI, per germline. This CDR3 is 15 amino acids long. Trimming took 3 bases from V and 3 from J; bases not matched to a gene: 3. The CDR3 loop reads CASSPGTGFNQPQHF. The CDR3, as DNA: TGTGCCAGCTCACCCGGGACAGGGTTCAATCAGCCCCAGCATTTT.

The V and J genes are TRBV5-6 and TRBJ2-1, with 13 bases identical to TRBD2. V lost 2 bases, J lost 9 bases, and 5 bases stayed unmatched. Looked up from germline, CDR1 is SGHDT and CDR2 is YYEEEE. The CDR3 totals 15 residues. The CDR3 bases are TGTGCCAGCAGCTTCGGACTAGCGGGAGCCTTTGAGCAGTTCTTC. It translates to CASSFGLAGAFEQFF.

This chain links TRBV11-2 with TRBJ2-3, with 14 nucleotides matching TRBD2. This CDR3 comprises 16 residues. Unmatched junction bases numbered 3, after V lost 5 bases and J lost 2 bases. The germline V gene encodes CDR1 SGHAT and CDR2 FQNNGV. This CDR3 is CASSGLAGGYTDTQYF. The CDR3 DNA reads TGTGCCAGCAGCGGACTAGCGGGGGGCTACACAGATACGCAGTATTTT.

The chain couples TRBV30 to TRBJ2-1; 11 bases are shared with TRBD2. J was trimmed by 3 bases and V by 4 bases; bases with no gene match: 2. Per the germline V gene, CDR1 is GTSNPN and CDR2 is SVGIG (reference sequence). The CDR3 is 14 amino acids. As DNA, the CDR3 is TGTGCCTGGACGGGACTAGCGGTCTACAATGAGCAGTTCTTC. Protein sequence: CAWTGLAVYNEQFF.

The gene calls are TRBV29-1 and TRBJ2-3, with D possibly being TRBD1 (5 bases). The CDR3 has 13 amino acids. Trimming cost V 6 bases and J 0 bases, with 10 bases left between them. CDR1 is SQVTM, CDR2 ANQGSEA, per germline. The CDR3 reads CSVADTSTDTQYF. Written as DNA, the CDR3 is TGCAGCGTCGCGGACACTAGCACAGATACGCAGTATTTT.

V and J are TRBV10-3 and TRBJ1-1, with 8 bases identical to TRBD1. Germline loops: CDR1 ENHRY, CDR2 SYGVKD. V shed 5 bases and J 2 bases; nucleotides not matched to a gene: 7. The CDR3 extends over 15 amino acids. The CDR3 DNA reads TGTGCCATCAGTCCGGGACAGGAACCTAACACTGAAGCTTTCTTT. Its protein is CAISPGQEPNTEAFF.

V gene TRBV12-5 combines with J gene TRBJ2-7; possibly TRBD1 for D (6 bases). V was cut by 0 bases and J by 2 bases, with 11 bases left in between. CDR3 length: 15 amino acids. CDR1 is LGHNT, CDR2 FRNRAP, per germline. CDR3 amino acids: CASGLVATGTYEQYF. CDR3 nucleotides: TGTGCTAGTGGTTTGGTAGCGACAGGAACCTACGAGCAGTACTTC.

CDR3 nucleotides: TGTGCCAGCAGTGAAGTACGTCATAATAGCCCGAAAAGAGATGAGCAGTTCTTC. Its protein product is CASSEVRHNSPKRDEQFF. The rearrangement links TRBV6-1 to TRBJ2-1; D unclear. The length of the CDR3 is 18 residues. The V gene's germline CDR1 is MNHNS and CDR2 SASEGT. Trimming cost V 1 base and J 8 bases, with 24 bases left between them.